These 8 T cell receptor beta chains were all obtained from the same sample, sequenced in a study of post-analysis software for immune sequencing data. Unique molecular identifiers were built into the TCR beta cDNA libraries. TCRdb redid the calling of the PCR reads with MiXCR, one entry per CDR3 protein. The sample yields more than 350,000 distinct CDR3 sequences, roughly 40% seen once. Findings and caveats of the study: Higher frequency in patients than in controls was seen for a handful of TRBV segments, with TRBV5-6, TRBV5-1 and TRBV20-1 among them.

These receptors are not linked to any known antigen. The sequenced material came from blood. Receptor source: a girl aged 2 to 10 with multiple sclerosis.

The sample holds a few counts of this clonotype. The V and J genes are TRBV29-1 and TRBJ1-1; unclear D gene. The V gene lost 4 bases and the J gene lost 1 base, with 16 bases spanning the gap. The CDR3 contains 15 residues. The V gene's germline CDR1 is SQVTM and CDR2 ANQGSEA. CDR3 amino acids: CSVVGWAEPNTEAFF. The CDR3 DNA reads as TGCAGCGTTGTAGGTTGGGCAGAGCCGAACACTGAAGCTTTCTTT.

The gene calls are TRBV20-1 and TRBJ2-7; no clear D gene. CDR3 size: 13 residues. Trimming took off 3 bases at V and 0 bases at J, with 9 bases between the two ends. Germline values: CDR1 DFQATT, CDR2 SNEGSKA (reference sequence). CDR3 nucleotide sequence: TGCAGTGCTAGCGGCCCGGGCTCCTACGAGCAGTACTTC. Translating it yields CSASGPGSYEQYF.

The J gene is TRBJ1-1, the V gene TRBV5-1; 7 bases map to TRBD1. With V trimmed by 3 bases and J by 5 bases, 7 bases remained unmatched. Germline V gives CDR1 SGHRS, CDR2 YFSETQ. The CDR3 loop spans 14 amino acids. The DNA for the CDR3 is TGCGCCAGCAGCTCCCGACAGGGTTGGACTGAAGCTTTCTTT. The encoded protein is CASSSRQGWTEAFF.

The chain is built from TRBV6-6 and TRBJ1-4; D remains ambiguous. The germline V gene has CDR1 MNHNY and CDR2 SVGAGI (reference sequence). V was pared by 0 bases and J by 5 bases, with 13 bases between. The length of the CDR3 is 16 residues. The CDR3 bases are TGTGCCAGCAGTTACTCGCTAGAGGCAAGGAATGAAAAACTGTTTTTT. Encoded protein: CASSYSLEARNEKLFF.

The chain links TRBV27 to TRBJ2-7, with a tentative D call TRBD1 (5 bases). Trimming cost V 3 bases and J 12 bases, with 15 bases left between them. CDR1 is MNHEY, CDR2 SMNVEV, per germline (reference sequence). The CDR3 consists of 12 residues. CDR3 sequence: CASSFFQGTTYF. CDR3 coding DNA: TGTGCCAGCAGTTTCTTTCAGGGAACTACGTACTTC.

The chain recombines TRBV12-3 or TRBV12-4 with TRBJ2-5; 7 bases map to TRBD2. The V gene end was trimmed by 7 bases and the J gene end by 4 bases; junction bases not matched to a gene: 9. The CDR3 covers 14 residues. CDR3 loop: CASNPGGEGETQYF. The CDR3 coding sequence is TGTGCCAGCAATCCGGGAGGAGAAGGAGAGACCCAGTACTTC.

This clonotype occurred a few times. The chain recombines TRBV3-1 with TRBJ2-5; D might be TRBD2 (6 bases). The J call may be incorrect, as the DNA end agrees better with TRBJ2-3. Germline CDR1 reads LGHDT; CDR2 reads YNNKEL (reference sequence). This CDR3 comprises 19 residues. CDR3 in amino acids: CASSQDVVGLALYQETQYF. CDR3 DNA sequence: TGTGCCAGCAGCCAAGATGTTGTTGGGCTAGCGTTGTACCAAGAGACCCAGTATTTT.

This clonotype was detected a few times. This chain connects TRBV5-1 to TRBJ1-2, with TRBD1 matching 9 bases. V lost 3 bases and J lost 8; bases outside the gene matches: 2. Germline values: CDR1 SGHRS, CDR2 YFSETQ. CDR3 length: 12 amino acids. CDR3 coding DNA: TGCGCCAGCAGCTGGACAGGGGAAGGCTACACCTTC. Protein sequence: CASSWTGEGYTF.